What follows describes a single T cell receptor (beta chain). There are a few counts of this clonotype. Its target antigen remains unknown. Base qualities are missing; no much larger clone stands one base away. The data belong to a study of T-cell reconstitution after alpha-beta-depleted transplantation in children (dated by TCRdb to about 2016). Background on the whole study: The study quantitatively tracked T-cell immune reconstitution after TCRalphabeta/CD19-depleted allogeneic hematopoietic cell transplantation in children using TCR repertoire profiling.

Results and caveats for the whole study, not just this receptor: Apparently early alphabetaT-cell count recovery about two months after transplant reportedly relied on only several hundred rapidly expanded clones derived from non-depleted graft cells. The frequencies of hyperexpanded clones fell over the following months, and after one year, T-cell counts and TCRbeta diversity were mostly attributed to newly produced T cells. In some patients, the high TCRbeta diversity seen at day 60 was put down to recipient T cells and intrathymic progenitors that had survived conditioning.

The library was made by PCR. The listed sequencing device is Illumina HiSeq 2500. TCR library preparation used molecular barcoding, with unique molecular identifiers applied to normalize quantification of the TCRbeta repertoire. The public reads were quality trimmed at Q25 with fastp and then assembled into clones with MiXCR by TCRdb, keeping productive beta chains. Each entry is one CDR3 protein sequence, shown with its most common DNA and genes. In all, the sample holds about 420,000 distinct CDR3 sequences, and around 15% of those were seen once. The top ten clones comprise 25% to 30% of the sample. The treatment or condition label on this specimen signifies: allogeneic hematopoietic cell transplantation with graft depleted of TCRalphabeta T cells and CD19 B cells. Transplant recipients were children who received TCRalphabeta/CD19-depleted allogeneic hematopoietic cell grafts. The CDR3 runs 12 amino acids, cysteine and phenylalanine included. The entry retains the CDR3 DNA only, 36 bases that are in frame from base 1. V drops 4 bases and J drops 2 bases, leaving 7 bases in between. The germline V gene provides CDR1 SQVTM and CDR2 ANQGSEA.

The TCR comes from a boy under three years old who had a stem cell transplant for Wiskott-Aldrich syndrome, so the T cells may come from the graft donor. This receptor chain uses TRBV29-1 and TRBJ2-3; possibly the D gene is TRBD1, per 5 matching bases. This specimen was PBMCs, mostly from graft donor cells, taken 360 days after TCRalphabeta/CD19-depleted stem cell transplant. Here is the DNA: TGCAGCGTTGCAGGGATCACAGATACGCAGTATTTT. Translated, it reads CSVAGITDTQYF.